This T cell receptor beta chain originates from a study of cytomegalovirus exposure and HLA in healthy donors. Whole-study results and caveats: As a later analysis revealed, most CMV-associated TCR beta chains appeared HLA-restricted. Available immune exposure information covered CMV serostatus only.

PCR primers comprised 60 Vbeta and 13 Jbeta primers. Profiled with immunoSEQ multiplex PCR; TCRdb holds only in-frame clones, not every one. The sample holds about 100,000 clones, roughly 78% seen once. In regard to this clone: Its target is not known.

Trimming left V 1 base short and J 9 bases short, with 13 bases between. The CDR3 consists of 14 residues. In germline, CDR1 is LGHNT, CDR2 FRNRAP. V is TRBV12-5 and J is TRBJ2-1; D remains ambiguous. Material for sequencing was PBMCs. The receptor's source is a man younger than 40 in good health and CMV-seronegative. In DNA, the CDR3 is TGTGCTAGTGGTTTGGGATCCGGGTCCGGTGAGCAGTTCTTC. This encodes CASGLGSGSGEQFF. Using reference TRBV12-5 and TRBJ2-1 for the parts outside the CDR3, the full variable domain is DARVTQTPRHKVTEMGQEVTMRCQPILGHNTVFWYRQTMMQGLELLAYFRNRAPLDDSGMPKDRFSAEMPDATLATLKIQPSEPRDSAVYFCASGLGSGSGEQFFGPGTRLTVL.